The 4 T cell receptor beta chains presented below share a single source sample, sequenced in a study of response to subunit inactivated influenza vaccine. TCRdb reprocessed the RT-PCR reads via MiXCR and lists one record per CDR3 protein. The sample carries more than 450,000 distinct CDR3 sequences, roughly 8.2% recorded once. The material sequenced was PBMCs from blood, taken less than 30 months after vaccination. Receptors originate from a man between 50 and 70 years old who received an inactivated influenza vaccine.

This clonotype was seen at least ten times. This sequence joins TRBV4-3 and TRBJ2-1; TRBD1 matches at 7 bases. In germline, CDR1 is LGHNA, CDR2 YSLEER. The CDR3 totals 15 residues. Trimming cost V 3 bases and J 3 bases; bases outside gene matches: 5. CDR3: CASSQIGTVYNEQFF. The CDR3 nucleotides read TGCGCCAGCAGCCAGATAGGGACAGTCTACAATGAGCAGTTCTTC.

This clonotype has a count of ten or more. The V and J genes are TRBV6-1 and TRBJ2-7; 7 bases are a match to TRBD2. Germline CDR1 and CDR2: MNHNS and SASEGT. CDR3 length: 13 amino acids. V was pared by 8 bases and J by 2 bases, with 6 bases of the junction left unmatched. The CDR3 spells CASRGAGTYEQYF. The CDR3 DNA follows: TGTGCCAGCCGGGGAGCGGGAACCTACGAGCAGTACTTC.

The DNA of the CDR3 is TGCAGTGCTAGTCCTGACTACAGGGCTGGAAACACCATATATTTT. Translation gives CSASPDYRAGNTIYF. The chain is built from TRBV20-1 and TRBJ1-3; D might be TRBD1 (6 bases). This CDR3 has 15 residues. V lost 3 bases and J lost 2, with 14 bases in between. From germline, CDR1 is DFQATT and CDR2 SNEGSKA (reference sequence).

This clonotype was picked up many times. The V and J genes are TRBV5-1 and TRBJ2-7; TRBD1 is a possible D gene (6 bases). The V end lost 0 bases, the J end lost 4 bases, and 11 bases lay between the germline ends. CDR1 SGHRS and CDR2 YFSETQ come from the germline V gene. This CDR3 has 14 residues. CDR3 nucleotide sequence: TGCGCCAGCAGCTTGGACAGGGACCGATACGAGCAGTACTTC. Its translation is CASSLDRDRYEQYF.